This is a list of T cell receptor beta chains from one sample in a study of cytomegalovirus exposure and HLA in healthy donors. Produced via immunoSEQ multiplex PCR; TCRdb's table is partial and in-frame only. The sample holds about 170,000 clones, approximately 75% seen once. Sequenced material: PBMCs. Source of these receptors: a girl between 10 and 17 years old in good health and CMV-seronegative. Each CDR3 is given with its conserved first and last residue. D genes are given only for firm matches. Size values are once, few and many counts, or a class for expanded clones, and some rows have none.

J gene: TRBJ1-2
D gene: TRBD1
V gene: TRBV6-1
clone size: -
CDR3 DNA: TGTGCCAGCAGCCACGGACAGGGTGACTATGGCTACACCTTC
CDR3 protein: CASSHGQGDYGYTF

J gene: TRBJ2-1
D gene: TRBD2
V gene: TRBV29-1
clone size: -
CDR3 DNA: TGCAGCGATACTAGCGGGTCCTACAATGAGCAGTTCTTC
CDR3 protein: CSDTSGSYNEQFF

J gene: TRBJ2-6
D gene: -
V gene: TRBV10-1
clone size: -
CDR3 DNA: TGCGCCAGGACAGCCTCTGGGGCCAACGTCCTGACTTTC
CDR3 protein: CARTASGANVLTF

J gene: TRBJ1-5
D gene: -
V gene: TRBV11-2
clone size: -
CDR3 DNA: TGTGCCAGCAGCTTAACAGGAAAGGTCAATCAGCCCCAGCATTTT
CDR3 protein: CASSLTGKVNQPQHF

J gene: TRBJ2-7
D gene: -
V gene: TRBV29-1
clone size: -
CDR3 DNA: TGCAGCGTTGAAAAAGGCGGAGGCCTGTCCTACGAGCAGTACTTC
CDR3 protein: CSVEKGGGLSYEQYF

J gene: TRBJ2-3
D gene: TRBD1
V gene: TRBV5-1
clone size: -
CDR3 DNA: TGCGCCAGCAGCTTCTACAGGGGAGATACGCAGTATTTT
CDR3 protein: CASSFYRGDTQYF

J gene: TRBJ2-7
D gene: TRBD2
V gene: TRBV5-1
clone size: few
CDR3 DNA: TGCGCCAGCAGCCCCGGACTAGCGGGGTCCTCCTACGAGCAGTACTTC
CDR3 protein: CASSPGLAGSSYEQYF

J gene: TRBJ1-2
D gene: -
V gene: TRBV21-1
clone size: -
CDR3 DNA: TGTGCCAGCAGCAAGGAGGACAGGGAGAACTATGGCTACACCTTC
CDR3 protein: CASSKEDRENYGYTF

J gene: TRBJ2-5
D gene: -
V gene: TRBV5-1
clone size: -
CDR3 DNA: TGCGCCAGCAGCTTGGGGGCTGTGGCGCAAGAGACCCAGTACTTC
CDR3 protein: CASSLGAVAQETQYF

J gene: TRBJ1-1
D gene: -
V gene: TRBV9
clone size: -
CDR3 DNA: TGTGCCAGCAGCGTAGCTACAGTAGGGGGAACTGAAGCTTTCTTT
CDR3 protein: CASSVATVGGTEAFF

J gene: TRBJ2-1
D gene: TRBD2
V gene: TRBV5-4
clone size: -
CDR3 DNA: TGTGCCAGCAGCTTGATTAGCGGGAATTACAATGAGCAGTTCTTC
CDR3 protein: CASSLISGNYNEQFF

J gene: TRBJ1-5
D gene: -
V gene: TRBV2
clone size: -
CDR3 DNA: TGTGCCAGCAGCGCCGGGACACCAAATCAGCCCCAGCATTTT
CDR3 protein: CASSAGTPNQPQHF

J gene: TRBJ2-7
D gene: TRBD1
V gene: TRBV6-5
clone size: -
CDR3 DNA: TGTGCCAGCAGTTCGGCCGAGGGACAGGACCTCTACGAGCAGTACTTC
CDR3 protein: CASSSAEGQDLYEQYF

J gene: TRBJ2-1
D gene: TRBD2
V gene: TRBV7-8
clone size: -
CDR3 DNA: TGTGCCAGCAGCTACCAACTAGCGGGGGAGTACAATGAGCAGTTCTTC
CDR3 protein: CASSYQLAGEYNEQFF

J gene: TRBJ1-5
D gene: -
V gene: TRBV11-2
clone size: few
CDR3 DNA: TGTGCCAGCAGCTTAGGGAGGGGCTCAGTCAATCAGCCCCAGCATTTT
CDR3 protein: CASSLGRGSVNQPQHF

J gene: TRBJ2-1
D gene: -
V gene: TRBV7-9
clone size: -
CDR3 DNA: TGTGCCAGCAGCTTCCCAGGGAACAATGAGCAGTTCTTC
CDR3 protein: CASSFPGNNEQFF

J gene: TRBJ2-3
D gene: TRBD1
V gene: TRBV6-6
clone size: -
CDR3 DNA: TGTGCCAGCAATCTACAGGGGAGCACAGATACGCAGTATTTT
CDR3 protein: CASNLQGSTDTQYF

J gene: TRBJ1-1
D gene: TRBD1
V gene: TRBV2
clone size: -
CDR3 DNA: TGTGCCAGCAGTGAAGTACAGGGGGCAGTGCGGCCAGCTTTCTTT
CDR3 protein: CASSEVQGAVRPAFF

J gene: TRBJ2-1
D gene: -
V gene: TRBV5-1
clone size: -
CDR3 DNA: TGCGCCAGCAGCTTCACAATCACAGGGAGCGGTGAGCAGTTCTTC
CDR3 protein: CASSFTITGSGEQFF

J gene: TRBJ2-1
D gene: TRBD1
V gene: TRBV18
clone size: -
CDR3 DNA: TGTGCCAGCTCACCCTCTCGGAGGGCAGGGGGCGCTTTGAATGAGCAGTTCTTC
CDR3 protein: CASSPSRRAGGALNEQFF

J gene: TRBJ1-1
D gene: -
V gene: TRBV7-9
clone size: once
CDR3 DNA: TGTGCCAGCAGCAAACTCAACCAGGGGACTGAAGCTTTCTTT
CDR3 protein: CASSKLNQGTEAFF

J gene: TRBJ1-3
D gene: -
V gene: TRBV15
clone size: -
CDR3 DNA: TGTGCCACCAGCAGGGAGTATGGATCTGGAAACACCATATATTTT
CDR3 protein: CATSREYGSGNTIYF

J gene: TRBJ1-1
D gene: -
V gene: TRBV6-1
clone size: -
CDR3 DNA: TGTGCCAGCAGTCCCGGGGGGCACACTGAAGCTTTCTTT
CDR3 protein: CASSPGGHTEAFF

J gene: TRBJ2-3
D gene: TRBD2
V gene: TRBV7-9
clone size: -
CDR3 DNA: TGTGCCAGCAGCTTATCTTCCCTTACTAGCGGGGACGAGGGGGATACGCAGTATTTT
CDR3 protein: CASSLSSLTSGDEGDTQYF

J gene: TRBJ1-5
D gene: -
V gene: TRBV14
clone size: -
CDR3 DNA: TGTGCCAGCAGCCTACAGGGATGGGACCAGCCCCAGCATTTT
CDR3 protein: CASSLQGWDQPQHF

J gene: TRBJ1-1
D gene: -
V gene: TRBV30
clone size: few
CDR3 DNA: TGTGCCTGGAGTCCGTATGTAAACACTGAAGCTTTCTTT
CDR3 protein: CAWSPYVNTEAFF